Shown below are 3 T cell receptor beta chains from a single sample sequenced in a study of chemoradiotherapy in HPV16-positive cancers. Sequenced by immunoSEQ multiplex PCR; TCRdb stores in-frame clones only, minus some. The table has approximately 7,400 clones, roughly 82% seen once; the top ten hold 5% to 7%. This specimen consisted of tumor tissue, obtained from a patient who underwent chemoradiotherapy. The receptors derive from a human donor with HPV-associated anogenital cancer.

The chain uses TRBV27 and TRBJ1-1, with a weak D call TRBD1 (6 bases). The CDR3 is made up of 14 amino acids. V lost 4 bases, J lost 4 bases, and 13 bases lay in between. The V gene's germline CDR1 is MNHEY and CDR2 SMNVEV (reference sequence). The CDR3 DNA follows: TGTGCCAGCAGTTCTAATACAGGGTTCACTGAAGCTTTCTTT. Translating it yields CASSSNTGFTEAFF.

V gene TRBV7-2 combines with J gene TRBJ1-2; D remains ambiguous. From germline, CDR1 is SGHTA and CDR2 FQGNSA. There are 12 residues in the CDR3. The V and J ends lost 1 base and 4 bases respectively, with 4 bases between them. The CDR3 loop is CASSLESYGYTF. CDR3 bases: TGTGCCAGCAGCTTAGAATCCTATGGCTACACCTTC.

The V and J genes are TRBV2 and TRBJ1-5; D not certain. Germline CDR1 SNHLY, CDR2 FYNNEI. This CDR3 is built from 13 residues. V was clipped by 7 bases and J by 2 bases, with 9 bases between them. The CDR3 spells CASNRGGNQPQHF. CDR3 coding DNA: TGTGCCAGCAATAGAGGCGGCAATCAGCCCCAGCATTTT.